The 25 T cell receptor beta chains listed next were all sequenced from one sample in a study of neoadjuvant anti-PD-1 for oral cavity cancer. Clones were sequenced by immunoSEQ multiplex PCR, and TCRdb holds only the in-frame ones, with some missing. Here the sample spans fewer than 90,000 clones, about 88% being singletons. Time point reported: after neoadjuvant nivolumab, at surgical resection. Specimen: PBMCs, collected after nivolumab (anti-PD-1) treatment. These receptors were obtained from a person aged 35 to 85 with oral cavity squamous cell carcinoma.

The V gene is TRBV28, the J gene TRBJ2-7; D unresolved. The V end was cut by 5 bases, the J end by 2 bases, with 13 bases between. Germline CDR1 and CDR2: MDHEN and SYDVKM. This CDR3 spans 14 amino acids. CDR3 in amino acids: CASSRDGWPYEQYF. The DNA for the CDR3 is TGTGCCAGCAGTCGCGACGGATGGCCCTACGAGCAGTACTTC. Looking up the rest from reference TRBV28 and TRBJ2-7 gives the full variable domain: DVKVTQSSRYLVKRTGEKVFLECVQDMDHENMFWYRQDPGLGLRLIYFSYDVKMKEKGDIPEGYSVSREKKERFSLILESASTNQTSMYLCASSRDGWPYEQYFGPGTRLTVT.

The rearrangement uses TRBV6-6 and TRBJ1-4; D gene ambiguous. Trimming shortened V by 4 bases and J by 6 bases, and 12 bases separated the two germline ends. Germline CDR1 reads MNHNY; CDR2 reads SVGAGI (reference sequence). This CDR3 is 14 amino acids long. CDR3 nucleotides: TGTGCCAGCAGTTGGAGGAAGGCTGATGAAAAACTGTTTTTT. This encodes CASSWRKADEKLFF.

V usage is TRBV5-1 and J usage is TRBJ2-1; 13 nucleotides align to TRBD2. This CDR3 comprises 23 residues. Germline values: CDR1 SGHRS, CDR2 YFSETQ. The V segment lost 4 bases and the J segment 0 bases; nucleotides outside the gene matches: 22. The CDR3 coding sequence is TGCGCCAGCAGCCCCAAGGGGGGACAGGGATTACTAGCGGGAGGGAACTCCTACAATGAGCAGTTCTTC. It codes for CASSPKGGQGLLAGGNSYNEQFF.

The CDR3 nucleotides are TGTGCCAGCAGCTTAGTTTGGACAGGGGGCGACGAGCAGTACTTC. Its translation is CASSLVWTGGDEQYF. The chain has TRBV11-2 and TRBJ2-7; 11 positions agree with TRBD1. This CDR3 contains 15 residues. Per germline, CDR1 SGHAT and CDR2 FQNNGV. V dropped 1 base and J dropped 5; count of bases not matched to a gene: 4.

V gene TRBV9 combines with J gene TRBJ2-7, with TRBD1 identical over 10 bases. Per the germline V gene, CDR1 is SGDLS and CDR2 is YYNGEE. This CDR3 region has 14 residues. V shed 4 bases and J 6 bases; nucleotides not matched to a gene: 7. CDR3 sequence: CASSPRQGAGEQYF. DNA for the CDR3: TGTGCCAGCAGCCCTCGACAGGGGGCGGGCGAGCAGTACTTC.

In DNA, the CDR3 is TGTGCCAGCAGTGCAGGGGGAAACACCGGGGAGCTGTTTTTT. Residues: CASSAGGNTGELFF. The chain joins TRBV6-4 to TRBJ2-2; TRBD1 aligns across 7 bases. There are 14 residues in the CDR3. The V and J ends lost 4 bases and 2 bases, in that order; junction bases with no gene match: 1. In germline, CDR1 is MRHNA, CDR2 SNTAGT.

The V and J genes are TRBV5-1 and TRBJ1-1, with D uncertain. Trimming removed 6 bases from V and 2 bases from J, with 14 bases in between. Germline V gene data show CDR1 as SGHRS and CDR2 as YFSETQ. The CDR3 length is 14 residues. Here the CDR3 reads CASTLSSANTEAFF. The CDR3 DNA sequence: TGCGCCAGCACCCTATCTAGCGCCAACACTGAAGCTTTCTTT. The variable domain in full, completed from reference TRBV5-1 and TRBJ1-1, reads KAGVTQTPRYLIKTRGQQVTLSCSPISGHRSVSWYQQTPGQGLQFLFEYFSETQRNKGNFPGRFSGRQFSNSRSEMNVSTLELGDSALYLCASTLSSANTEAFFGQGTRLTVV.

This chain connects TRBV9 to TRBJ2-5; D perhaps matches TRBD2 (6 bases). Trimming stripped 0 bases from V and 5 bases from J, with 8 bases between. Germline CDR1 is SGDLS and CDR2 is YYNGEE. The CDR3 contains 13 residues. The CDR3 DNA reads TGTGCCAGCAGCGTAGGGGGAGGTGAGACCCAGTACTTC. Translated: CASSVGGGETQYF.

The chain recombines TRBV14 with TRBJ2-3; 9 bases line up with TRBD2. CDR3 size: 13 residues. V was clipped by 3 bases and J by 9 bases; unmatched bases: 4. Germline V gene lookup returns CDR1 SGHDN and CDR2 FVKESK. The CDR3 spells CASSQAGGVTQYF. The DNA of the CDR3 is TGTGCCAGCAGCCAGGCGGGAGGGGTGACGCAGTATTTT.

The chain employs TRBV6-5 and TRBJ2-2; D is perhaps TRBD1 (6 bases). V dropped 7 bases and J dropped 15 bases, with 18 bases sitting between them. The CDR3 runs to 12 residues. Germline lookup yields CDR1 MNHEY and CDR2 SVGAGI. CDR3 region: CASKGQNFEVFF. The CDR3 DNA sequence: TGTGCCAGCAAAGGACAGAACTTTGAAGTGTTTTTT.

The rearrangement joins TRBV5-4 to TRBJ1-1, with D perhaps TRBD1 (5 bases). V gave up 4 bases and J gave up 12 bases, with 13 bases separating them. Germline lookup yields CDR1 SGHNT and CDR2 YYREEE (reference sequence). The CDR3 has 11 residues. The CDR3 spells CASSHRDETFF. The CDR3 region has the DNA TGTGCCAGCAGCCACCGGGACGAGACTTTCTTT. Combining the CDR3 with reference TRBV5-4 and TRBJ1-1 gives the whole variable domain ETGVTQSPTHLIKTRGQQVTLRCSSQSGHNTVSWYQQALGQGPQFIFQYYREEENGRGNFPPRFSGLQFPNYSSELNVNALELDDSALYLCASSHRDETFFGQGTRLTVV.

The chain has TRBV11-2 and TRBJ1-5; no reliable D call. From germline, CDR1 is SGHAT and CDR2 FQNNGV. V was clipped by 0 bases and J by 3 bases, with 9 bases between them. CDR3 length: 15 amino acids. CDR3 in amino acids: CASSLDGLYNQPQHF. The CDR3 nucleotides are TGTGCCAGCAGCTTAGACGGACTTTACAATCAGCCCCAGCATTTT.

With respect to this clone: This sample includes further DNA sequences coding for the same CDR3. This sequence joins TRBV7-9 and TRBJ2-7; perhaps TRBD1 as D (5 bases). The germline CDR1 and CDR2 sequences are SEHNR and FQNEAQ (reference sequence). The CDR3 runs 14 residues. Trimming left V 1 base short and J 1 base short, with 8 bases between. The CDR3 sequence is CASSLGTGSYEQYF. The CDR3 region has the DNA TGTGCCAGCAGCTTAGGAACAGGATCCTACGAGCAGTACTTC.

The V call is TRBV10-1, the J call TRBJ2-5; TRBD2 agrees at 7 bases. V was clipped by 5 bases and J by 9 bases; unmatched bases: 9. Germline CDR1 and CDR2: WNHNN and SYGVQD (reference sequence). The CDR3 runs 13 residues. This chain's CDR3 is CASSPGTAGAQYF. In DNA, the CDR3 is TGCGCCAGCAGTCCTGGGACCGCGGGGGCCCAGTACTTC.

V gene TRBV7-8 combines with J gene TRBJ2-3, with D possibly being TRBD1 or TRBD2 (5 bases each). With 4 bases removed from V and 10 bases from J, the gap between germline ends came to 21 bases. Per germline, CDR1 SGHVS and CDR2 FQNEAQ. This CDR3 is built from 15 residues. The CDR3 region has the DNA TGTGCCAGCAGCTCCCATGGGCAGGTGGGACGGGCGCAGTATTTT. Protein sequence: CASSSHGQVGRAQYF. The full variable domain, its missing parts supplied by reference TRBV7-8 and TRBJ2-3, is GAGVSQSPRYKVAKRGQDVALRCDPISGHVSLFWYQQALGQGPEFLTYFQNEAQLDKSGLPSDRFFAERPEGSVSTLKIQRTQQEDSAVYLCASSSHGQVGRAQYFGPGTRLTVL.

The genes are TRBV5-4 and TRBJ2-1; 10 bases map to TRBD2. The trim removed 6 bases at V and 4 bases at J, leaving 7 bases unmatched. CDR1 and CDR2 from the germline V gene are SGHNT and YYREEE (reference sequence). The CDR3 sequence is 15 residues long. Here the CDR3 reads CASIGAGGSYNEQFF. CDR3 nucleotides: TGTGCCAGCATTGGAGCGGGAGGGAGTTACAATGAGCAGTTCTTC.

V usage is TRBV7-2 and J usage is TRBJ1-5, with 7 positions matching TRBD1. The CDR3 is 14 residues long. The germline gives CDR1 SGHTA, CDR2 FQGNSA. V was clipped by 5 bases and J by 3 bases; unmatched bases: 4. CDR3 sequence: CASSPDRTNQPQHF. The CDR3 DNA follows: TGTGCCAGCAGCCCGGACAGGACCAATCAGCCCCAGCATTTT.

The chain carries TRBV2 and TRBJ2-3; 7 bases align to TRBD2. The germline gives CDR1 SNHLY, CDR2 FYNNEI. With 4 bases clipped from V and 0 bases from J, the junction kept 7 bases outside the gene matches. CDR3 length equals 16 residues. The CDR3 here is CASSGRGVTSTDTQYF. The CDR3 coding sequence is TGTGCCAGCAGTGGACGGGGGGTTACTAGCACAGATACGCAGTATTTT.

This rearrangement joins TRBV29-1 to TRBJ1-1, with 8 positions matching TRBD1. This CDR3 region has 16 residues. The ends lost 0 bases at V and 4 bases at J; junction bases unmatched: 10. Germline V gene data show CDR1 as SQVTM and CDR2 as ANQGSEA. CDR3 sequence (DNA): TGCAGCGTTGAAGAATGGGACTACAGGGGGAGCACTGAAGCTTTCTTT. Amino acids: CSVEEWDYRGSTEAFF.

This rearrangement joins TRBV11-2 to TRBJ2-1; the D gene is possibly TRBD2 (5 bases). The germline V and J ends were trimmed by 4 bases and 8 bases, with 9 bases remaining between them. Germline-derived CDR1 and CDR2 are SGHAT and FQNNGV. CDR3 size: 12 residues. CDR3 residues: CASSWEWDEQFF. The CDR3 DNA follows: TGTGCCAGCAGCTGGGAGTGGGATGAGCAGTTCTTC. The full variable domain, in which reference TRBV11-2 and TRBJ2-1 provide the parts outside the CDR3, is EAGVAQSPRYKIIEKRQSVAFWCNPISGHATLYWYQQILGQGPKLLIQFQNNGVVDDSQLPKDRFSAERLKGVDSTLKIQPAKLEDSAVYLCASSWEWDEQFFGPGTRLTVL.

This chain connects TRBV6-1 to TRBJ2-3, with D hard to call. From germline, CDR1 is MNHNS and CDR2 SASEGT. Trimming cost V 7 bases and J 0 bases, with 14 bases left between them. This CDR3 has 15 residues. The CDR3 DNA reads TGTGCCAGCATCCCCACCATCGTTAGCACAGATACGCAGTATTTT. Translated: CASIPTIVSTDTQYF.

The chain combines TRBV4-1 with TRBJ2-2, with D tentatively TRBD1 (6 bases). V gave up 5 bases and J gave up 2 bases, with 15 bases separating them. Germline loops: CDR1 MGHRA, CDR2 YSYEKL. There are 16 residues in the CDR3. The CDR3 sequence: CASSSPGQLNTGELFF. The CDR3 nucleotides are TGCGCCAGCAGCAGCCCGGGACAATTAAACACCGGGGAGCTGTTTTTT.

On this clone: Other nucleotide sequences from this sample produce the same CDR3. V usage is TRBV5-1 and J usage is TRBJ2-2, with 7 bases identical to TRBD1. V shed 0 bases and J 5 bases; nucleotides not matched to a gene: 7. CDR1 and CDR2 from the germline V gene are SGHRS and YFSETQ. The CDR3 runs 16 residues. CDR3 DNA: TGCGCCAGCAGCTTGGGAGGGGACAGACGAACCGGGGAGCTGTTTTTT. It translates to CASSLGGDRRTGELFF.

This clone was seen more than once but under ten times. This rearrangement joins TRBV5-1 to TRBJ1-3; weak D call: TRBD1 (5 bases). The germline V gene has CDR1 SGHRS and CDR2 YFSETQ. Trimming pared 4 bases from V and 0 bases from J, leaving 14 bases between. CDR3 size: 16 residues. The chain's CDR3 is CASSLGTGHSGNTIYF. In nucleotides, the CDR3 is TGCGCCAGCAGCCTGGGAACAGGCCACTCTGGAAACACCATATATTTT.

The chain employs TRBV27 and TRBJ2-7, with TRBD2 matching over 9 bases. This CDR3 contains 17 residues. Per the germline V gene, CDR1 is MNHEY and CDR2 is SMNVEV (reference sequence). V gave up 6 bases and J gave up 0 bases; unmatched junction bases: 12. CDR3 sequence: CASSRGVSGSSSYEQYF. The CDR3, as DNA: TGTGCCAGCAGCCGAGGGGTTAGCGGGAGTAGCTCCTACGAGCAGTACTTC.